This is a list of T cell receptor beta chains from one sample in a study of T cell responses to AZD1222 COVID-19 vaccine. The assay was immunoSEQ multiplex PCR, and TCRdb's table has in-frame clones only and misses some. The sample holds 150,000 to 200,000 clones, roughly 94% seen once. Specimen: peripheral blood, collected 28 days after the second AZD1222 dose. All receptors derive from an adult who received the AZD1222 COVID-19 vaccine. Each CDR3 is given with its conserved first and last residue. The order of the fields is V gene, CDR3 protein.

v_call: TRBV6-5
cdr3_aa: CASSRTGNGSPLHF

v_call: TRBV7-2
cdr3_aa: CASSQDSPNQPQHF

v_call: TRBV5-1
cdr3_aa: CASSSDVSYEQYF

v_call: TRBV2
cdr3_aa: CASSGGGLAGGTGELFF

v_call: TRBV29-1
cdr3_aa: CSAPDRDSHSYNEQFF

v_call: TRBV24-1
cdr3_aa: CATSDSGHNEQFF

v_call: TRBV2
cdr3_aa: CASSRLDSNTEAFF

v_call: TRBV7-3
cdr3_aa: CASSHPDRGRTDGNTIYF

v_call: TRBV2
cdr3_aa: CASGMDSEEDSFPNEQYF

v_call: TRBV5-6
cdr3_aa: CASSLSFAVSSPLHF

v_call: TRBV18
cdr3_aa: CASSPRQGHYGYTF

v_call: TRBV19
cdr3_aa: CASTAAGGPSNQPQHF

v_call: TRBV27
cdr3_aa: CASSLSPNTYEQYF

v_call: TRBV7-2
cdr3_aa: CASSSWDRAYGYTF

v_call: TRBV18
cdr3_aa: CASSPVSRGLVVNTEAFF

v_call: TRBV5-6
cdr3_aa: CASSLVNPSDTEAFF

v_call: TRBV7-2
cdr3_aa: CASSPDVRRPQHF

v_call: TRBV4-1
cdr3_aa: CASSPGQDLPEAFF

v_call: TRBV2
cdr3_aa: CATKWGAGTRSYEQYF

v_call: TRBV19
cdr3_aa: CASSIWRTGAPLYGYTF

v_call: TRBV4-1
cdr3_aa: CASSQESQDYGYTF

v_call: TRBV7-8
cdr3_aa: CASPSSFNEKLFF

v_call: TRBV19
cdr3_aa: CASTRGGSWGLTGNTIYF

v_call: TRBV12-5
cdr3_aa: CASGFSNTAGQLNQPQHF

v_call: TRBV5-1
cdr3_aa: CASSSGLAGDHNEQFF

v_call: TRBV28
cdr3_aa: CASSLSGRRPYEQYF

v_call: TRBV4-2
cdr3_aa: CASSLSASGRGRVSYNEQFF

v_call: TRBV2
cdr3_aa: CASLKGTASSNTEAFF

v_call: TRBV4-1
cdr3_aa: CASSQERGVTSLFF

v_call: TRBV19
cdr3_aa: CASTDGGKYYGYTF

v_call: TRBV7-2
cdr3_aa: CASSLAQVRGVGTEAFF

v_call: TRBV3-1/TRBV3-2
cdr3_aa: CASRVQTGGNTGELFF

v_call: TRBV2
cdr3_aa: CASSVRDRTDTQYF

v_call: TRBV18
cdr3_aa: CASSPPGQAREKLFF

v_call: TRBV10-2
cdr3_aa: CASSESTGLHGGTGELFF

v_call: TRBV6-6
cdr3_aa: CAVRTSEVTEAFF

v_call: TRBV5-1
cdr3_aa: CASRRNDLTTNEKLFF

v_call: TRBV6-2/TRBV6-3
cdr3_aa: CASSSPPGTGINTEAFF

v_call: TRBV3-1/TRBV3-2
cdr3_aa: CASSPAGGRNTQYF

v_call: TRBV27
cdr3_aa: CASSLEGGQGGYDGYTF

v_call: TRBV4-3
cdr3_aa: CASSQVIGTEYNEQFF